This T cell receptor beta chain was documented in a study of T-cell reconstitution after alpha-beta-depleted transplantation in children. Study findings and constraints: For some patients, TCRbeta diversity was high at day 60 because of recipient T cells and thymic progenitors that survived. Newly made T cells mostly supplied T-cell counts and diversity one year after transplant. Approximately two months post-transplant, alpha-beta T cells reportedly originated from several hundred expanded graft clones.

V lost 1 base and J 10 bases, leaving 11 bases between the germline ends. The CDR3 consists of 14 residues. The germline V gene has CDR1 LGHNA and CDR2 YSLEER. Unique molecular identifiers were built into the TCRbeta library. TCRdb reanalysed the PCR reads using MiXCR and keeps one entry per CDR3 protein. The sample has approximately 3,200 distinct CDR3 sequences; about an eighth are singletons. This clonotype was seen repeatedly, ten times or more. Its antigen is currently unknown. The chain is built from TRBV4-3 and TRBJ1-6, with D perhaps TRBD1 (5 bases). The source of this sequence is a patient under 10 years old who had a stem cell transplant for inherited bone marrow failure, so the T cells may come from the graft donor. Sequenced material: PBMCs, mostly from graft donor cells, taken 360 days after TCRalphabeta/CD19-depleted stem cell transplant. The CDR3 sequence: CASSQVVRESPLHF. CDR3 nucleotide sequence: TGCGCCAGCAGCCAAGTAGTCAGGGAATCACCCCTCCACTTT.